Reported below is one TCR beta chain. Its antigen is unknown. The CDR3 extends over 14 amino acids. The germline V gene encodes CDR1 MNHEY and CDR2 SMNVEV (reference sequence). V dropped 7 bases and J dropped 4; count of bases not matched to a gene: 6. These data belong to a study of cytomegalovirus exposure and HLA in healthy donors. Study observations and caveats: The only immune exposure information that was available was CMV serostatus. TCR beta V- and J-gene trimming, according to a later analysis, was linked to a missense DCLRE1C variant.

This PCR relied on a set of 60 Vbeta primers and 13 Jbeta primers. Study processing details: Later reanalysis found about 80 million unique TCR beta chains, roughly 9.9 million of them shared. Produced via immunoSEQ multiplex PCR; TCRdb's table is partial and in-frame only. D and trimming come from the DNA, and the V and J calls and clone size come from that table. The data contain some 150,000 clones, roughly 80% of them seen just once; the ten biggest clones take up less than 4%. The receptor comes from a male donor in good health and CMV-seronegative. The chain combines TRBV27 with TRBJ1-1; 10 bases agree with TRBD1. Sequencing used PBMCs. The CDR3 DNA reads as TGTGCCAGCAATGCCGGGACAGGGGTCACTGAAGCTTTCTTT. Protein product: CASNAGTGVTEAFF.